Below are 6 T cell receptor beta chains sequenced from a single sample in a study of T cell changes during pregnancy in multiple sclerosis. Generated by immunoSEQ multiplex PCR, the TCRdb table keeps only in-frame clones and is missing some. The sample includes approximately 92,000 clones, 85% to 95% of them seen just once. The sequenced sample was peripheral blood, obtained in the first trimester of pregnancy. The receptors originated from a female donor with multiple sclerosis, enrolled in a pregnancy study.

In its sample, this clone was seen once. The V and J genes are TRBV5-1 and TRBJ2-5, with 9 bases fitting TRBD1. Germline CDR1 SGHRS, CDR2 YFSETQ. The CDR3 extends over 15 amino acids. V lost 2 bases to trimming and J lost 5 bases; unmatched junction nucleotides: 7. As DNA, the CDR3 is TGCGCCAGCAGCTTACAGGGGGCCCTTACGGAGACCCAGTACTTC. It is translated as CASSLQGALTETQYF.

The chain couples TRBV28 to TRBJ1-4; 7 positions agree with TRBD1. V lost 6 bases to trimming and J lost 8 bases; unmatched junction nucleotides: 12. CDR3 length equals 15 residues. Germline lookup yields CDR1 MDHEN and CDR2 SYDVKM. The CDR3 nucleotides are TGTGCCAGCAGCCCCTCCGACAGGGTTAGGGAAAAACTGTTTTTT. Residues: CASSPSDRVREKLFF.

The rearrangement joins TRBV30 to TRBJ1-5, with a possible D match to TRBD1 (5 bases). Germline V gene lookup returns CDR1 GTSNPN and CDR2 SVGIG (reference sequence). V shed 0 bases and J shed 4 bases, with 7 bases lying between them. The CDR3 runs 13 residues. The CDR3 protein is CAWSVQENQPQHF. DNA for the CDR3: TGTGCCTGGAGTGTACAGGAAAATCAGCCCCAGCATTTT.

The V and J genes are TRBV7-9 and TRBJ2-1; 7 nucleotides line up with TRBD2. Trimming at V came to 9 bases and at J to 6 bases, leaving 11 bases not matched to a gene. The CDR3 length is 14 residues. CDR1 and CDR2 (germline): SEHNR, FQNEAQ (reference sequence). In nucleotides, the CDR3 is TGTGCCAGTAGTGGCGGGAGAAACGGCAATGAGCAGTTCTTC. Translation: CASSGGRNGNEQFF.

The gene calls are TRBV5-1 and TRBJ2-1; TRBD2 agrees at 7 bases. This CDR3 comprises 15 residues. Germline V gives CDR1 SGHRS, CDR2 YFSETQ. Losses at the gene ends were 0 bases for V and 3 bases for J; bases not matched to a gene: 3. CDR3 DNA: TGCGCCAGCAGCTTGGGGCTAGCGGACTACAATGAGCAGTTCTTC. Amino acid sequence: CASSLGLADYNEQFF.

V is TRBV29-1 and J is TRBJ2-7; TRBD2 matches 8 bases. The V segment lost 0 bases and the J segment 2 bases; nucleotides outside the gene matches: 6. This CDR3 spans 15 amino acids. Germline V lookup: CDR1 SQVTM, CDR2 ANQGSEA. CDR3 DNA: TGCAGCGTTGAAGATCCGACTAGCGCCGCCTACGAGCAGTACTTC. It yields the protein CSVEDPTSAAYEQYF.